This passage covers 13 T cell receptor beta chains from one sample sequenced in a study of T cell repertoires in cytomegalovirus infection. TCRdb re-called the reads through MiXCR, storing one row per CDR3 protein. The data show about 130,000 distinct CDR3 sequences, with 7% to 9.5% seen just once and 9.5% to 13% held by the top ten. The sample taken for sequencing was PBMCs. All receptors derive from a human donor in good health (CMV status not recorded). Some clones in this sample may be carry-over from other donors' samples.

This clonotype was counted ten times or more. Here the CDR3 DNA reads TGCAGTGCGCCTGACAGGACGGGGACTGAAGCTTTCTTT. Translating gives CSAPDRTGTEAFF. The chain carries TRBV20-1 and TRBJ1-1; a weak D match, TRBD1 (6 bases). V gave up 6 bases and J gave up 5 bases, with 16 bases separating them. Germline CDR1 is DFQATT and CDR2 is SNEGSKA (reference sequence). This CDR3 region has 13 residues.

This clonotype was seen many times. The chain carries TRBV28 and TRBJ1-1; possible D gene TRBD1, 6 bases. CDR1 and CDR2 (germline): MDHEN, SYDVKM. V was clipped by 5 bases and J by 5 bases, with 15 bases between them. The CDR3 extends over 14 amino acids. The CDR3 coding sequence is TGTGCCAGCAGTCCAGGGGTGACGTGGACTGAAGCTTTCTTT. It yields the protein CASSPGVTWTEAFF. The full variable domain, completed using reference TRBV28 and TRBJ1-1, is DVKVTQSSRYLVKRTGEKVFLECVQDMDHENMFWYRQDPGLGLRLIYFSYDVKMKEKGDIPEGYSVSREKKERFSLILESASTNQTSMYLCASSPGVTWTEAFFGQGTRLTVV.

The chain recombines TRBV6-9 with TRBJ2-7; the D gene could be TRBD1 or TRBD2 (5 bases each). V was shortened by 6 bases and J by 2 bases, with 17 bases between the two germline ends. Germline V CDR1 and CDR2: MNHGY, SVAAGI. This CDR3 has 15 amino acids. CDR3 amino acids: CASSLAGTITYEQYF. CDR3 sequence (DNA): TGTGCCAGCAGCCTAGCCGGGACCATTACCTACGAGCAGTACTTC.

This clonotype was counted between two and nine times. The chain has TRBV12-3 or TRBV12-4 and TRBJ1-2; the D gene is possibly TRBD1 (5 bases). The V and J ends lost 5 bases and 7 bases respectively, with 11 bases between them. CDR3 size: 12 residues. Here the CDR3 DNA reads TGTGCCAGCAGTACCCTTGGGGGTGGCTACACCTTC. The encoded protein is CASSTLGGGYTF.

This chain connects TRBV13 to TRBJ2-7; weak D call: TRBD2 (5 bases). CDR1 and CDR2 from the germline V gene are PRHDT and FYEKMQ (reference sequence). V lost 5 bases and J lost 3, with 17 bases in between. The CDR3 covers 15 residues. CDR3 nucleotide sequence: TGTGCCAGCAGCGTCCAGACTTCGGGGTACTACGAGCAGTACTTC. As protein: CASSVQTSGYYEQYF.

The chain combines TRBV20-1 with TRBJ2-5; D possibly corresponds to TRBD2 (6 bases). This CDR3 is 16 amino acids long. Trimming took 5 bases from V and 2 from J, leaving 21 bases between them. Germline V gene lookup returns CDR1 DFQATT and CDR2 SNEGSKA (reference sequence). This CDR3 is CSARTFPSGPQETQYF. The CDR3 nucleotides are TGCAGTGCTCGGACCTTTCCGAGCGGGCCTCAAGAGACCCAGTACTTC.

Ten or more counts support this clonotype. The chain recombines TRBV18 with TRBJ2-1; 7 bases map to TRBD2. Per germline, CDR1 KGHSH and CDR2 LQKENI. With 3 bases clipped from V and 9 bases from J, the junction kept 8 bases outside the gene matches. The CDR3 consists of 14 residues. Here the CDR3 reads CASSPLTGGGEQFF. The CDR3 region has the DNA TGTGCCAGCTCACCTCTTACCGGCGGGGGTGAGCAGTTCTTC.

The rearrangement joins TRBV20-1 to TRBJ2-3, with TRBD1 as a possible D gene (5 bases). The CDR3 covers 16 residues. Germline lookup yields CDR1 DFQATT and CDR2 SNEGSKA (reference sequence). V shed 1 base and J shed 5 bases, with 19 bases lying between them. The CDR3 bases are TGCAGTGCTAGAGCCCGGCCGGCAGGGTGGAAAGATACGCAGTATTTT. It is translated as CSARARPAGWKDTQYF.

This clonotype showed up many times. The V and J genes are TRBV12-3 or TRBV12-4 and TRBJ1-4, with no clear D. This CDR3 spans 15 amino acids. Between the trimmed V and J ends, which lost 7 bases and 2 bases, there was a span of 14 bases. The CDR3 sequence is CASKPVEATNEKLFF. For the CDR3, the DNA is TGTGCCAGCAAGCCCGTGGAGGCGACTAATGAAAAACTGTTTTTT.

The chain uses TRBV20-1 and TRBJ2-3; D is undetermined. CDR3 size: 13 residues. V was shortened by 3 bases and J by 10 bases, with 17 bases between the two germline ends. CDR1 is DFQATT and CDR2 is SNEGSKA in the germline V gene (reference sequence). Here the CDR3 DNA reads TGCAGTGCTAGTGGGCTGGGAACTATCGCGCAGTATTTT. This translates into CSASGLGTIAQYF.

The chain joins TRBV20-1 to TRBJ2-2; TRBD2 matches 10 bases. The germline V gene encodes CDR1 DFQATT and CDR2 SNEGSKA (reference sequence). The CDR3 extends over 14 amino acids. Losses at the gene ends were 6 bases for V and 6 bases for J; bases not matched to a gene: 7. The CDR3 coding sequence is TGCAGTGCCCACAGCGGGGGGGCGGCCGGGGAGCTGTTTTTT. It encodes CSAHSGGAAGELFF.

This clonotype was found many times. This sequence joins TRBV20-1 and TRBJ1-5; 9 bases line up with TRBD1. J was trimmed by 7 bases and V by 6 bases; bases with no gene match: 7. Germline V gives CDR1 DFQATT, CDR2 SNEGSKA (reference sequence). CDR3 size: 13 residues. The CDR3 region is CSAAGQGQQPQHF. The CDR3 coding sequence is TGCAGTGCCGCGGGACAGGGACAACAGCCCCAGCATTTT.

In its sample, this clonotype was seen a few times. The chain uses TRBV28 and TRBJ2-2, with D unclear. The CDR3 contains 13 residues. Trimming shortened V by 7 bases and J by 6 bases, and 12 bases separated the two germline ends. Germline V lookup: CDR1 MDHEN, CDR2 SYDVKM. The CDR3 spells CASTGVGSGELFF. The CDR3 nucleotides are TGTGCCAGCACTGGGGTCGGATCCGGGGAGCTGTTTTTT.